The 14 T cell receptor beta chains below come from one sample, sequenced in a study of blood T cells in healthy people across ages (dated by TCRdb to between 2014 and 2016). Preparation of the library involved 5' RACE. This sample was sequenced with an Illumina HiSeq 2500. A second PCR of roughly 6 to 11 cycles was run with a J-beta primer mix and a sample-barcoded 5' primer. Clones were called with MiXCR by TCRdb after fastp trimmed the public reads at Q25, and only in-frame beta chains were retained. Under each unique CDR3 protein, matching rows form one entry showing the most common genes and DNA. The sample includes about 670,000 distinct CDR3 sequences, with over 40% observed a single time. 13% of the sample goes to the ten largest clones. Sequencing used blood. The receptor set was obtained from a woman older than 75 in good health.

On this clonotype itself: A much bigger clone sits one base away, suggesting this may be a read error. The chain couples TRBV12-3 or TRBV12-4 to TRBJ2-5; no clear D gene. The end of the DNA fits TRBJ2-7 better, so the J call may be wrong. This CDR3 has 11 residues. CDR3 residues: CASSLSIEQYF. The CDR3 DNA is TGTGCCAGCAGTTTGTCGATCGAGCAGTACTTC.

This clonotype appeared a few times. This chain joins TRBV27 and TRBJ2-7; 7 bases are shared with TRBD2. The CDR3 is 13 residues long. Germline-derived CDR1 and CDR2 are MNHEY and SMNVEV (reference sequence). Trimming removed 8 bases from V and 4 bases from J; junction bases left unmatched: 8. Written as DNA, the CDR3 is TGTGCCAGCCCTCCACGGCGGGGGTACGAGCAGTACTTC. It codes for CASPPRRGYEQYF.

J is TRBJ2-7 and V is TRBV28, with 8 bases aligning to TRBD2. The junction had 7 bases not matched to a gene; V was cut back by 4 bases and J by 2 bases. The CDR3 contains 15 residues. Germline V gives CDR1 MDHEN, CDR2 SYDVKM. The CDR3 region has the DNA TGTGCCAGCAGTTCACCCGGGACTAGGGCCTACGAGCAGTACTTC. It codes for CASSSPGTRAYEQYF.

The genes are TRBV5-1 and TRBJ1-2; D perhaps matches TRBD1 (5 bases). The CDR3 loop spans 15 amino acids. Germline V gene lookup returns CDR1 SGHRS and CDR2 YFSETQ. V was cut by 0 bases and J by 4 bases, with 13 bases left in between. CDR3 sequence: CASSLAQDGGYGYTF. CDR3 in DNA: TGCGCCAGCAGCTTGGCCCAGGATGGGGGCTATGGCTACACCTTC. The whole variable domain, remainder taken from reference TRBV5-1 and TRBJ1-2, is KAGVTQTPRYLIKTRGQQVTLSCSPISGHRSVSWYQQTPGQGLQFLFEYFSETQRNKGNFPGRFSGRQFSNSRSEMNVSTLELGDSALYLCASSLAQDGGYGYTFGSGTRLTVV.

The J gene is TRBJ2-4, the V gene TRBV6-6, with TRBD1 as a possible D gene (6 bases). Gene TRBJ2-7 matches the end of the DNA better, so the J call may be wrong. Germline V gene lookup returns CDR1 MNHNY and CDR2 SVGAGI (reference sequence). The CDR3 sequence is 14 residues long. CDR3 sequence (DNA): TGTGCCAGCAAAGAACGGACAGCTGGATACGAGCAGTACTTC. Translating it yields CASKERTAGYEQYF.

The CDR3 DNA sequence: TGTGCCAGCAGTTCATGGAGGTTCAGGGCTAACTATGGCTACACCTTC. It is translated as CASSSWRFRANYGYTF. J is TRBJ1-2 and V is TRBV12-3 or TRBV12-4; D is possibly TRBD1 (5 bases). The CDR3 contains 16 residues. Trimming shortened V by 4 bases and J by 0 bases, and 15 bases separated the two germline ends.

This clonotype was found many times. The chain recombines TRBV7-2 with TRBJ2-3, with D tentatively TRBD1 (6 bases). CDR3 size: 15 residues. V lost 5 bases to trimming and J lost 8 bases, with 20 bases between them. Germline V gives CDR1 SGHTA, CDR2 FQGNSA. The CDR3 bases are TGTGCCAGCAGCCCCATTAGGGGGAAACCTGGTACGCAGTATTTT. Translated: CASSPIRGKPGTQYF.

The gene calls are TRBV9 and TRBJ2-1; D possibly corresponds to TRBD2 (6 bases). The germline V and J ends were trimmed by 3 bases and 7 bases, with 14 bases remaining between them. Per the germline V gene, CDR1 is SGDLS and CDR2 is YYNGEE. The CDR3 consists of 14 residues. The DNA for the CDR3 is TGTGCCAGCAGCGCCCCGGGGGTTTCTAATGAGCAGTTCTTC. Its translation: CASSAPGVSNEQFF.

Only one count was recorded for this clonotype. This chain joins TRBV10-3 and TRBJ1-5, with TRBD1 as a possible D gene (5 bases). Germline CDR1 ENHRY, CDR2 SYGVKD. The CDR3 spans 16 residues. V was clipped by 0 bases and J by 6 bases, with 15 bases between them. In DNA, the CDR3 is TGTGCCATCAGTGAGTCTAGCCAGGGTGCTATTCAGCCCCAGCATTTT. Protein product: CAISESSQGAIQPQHF.

Only a few counts were recorded for this clonotype. The V call is TRBV18, the J call TRBJ1-5, with D possibly matching TRBD1 (5 bases). Germline V gene sequence: CDR1 KGHSH, CDR2 LQKENI. The CDR3 consists of 13 residues. Between the trimmed V and J ends, which lost 4 bases and 4 bases, there was a span of 8 bases. The CDR3 DNA reads TGTGCCAGCTCACAAGGGGAAAATCAGCCCCAGCATTTT. It specifies CASSQGENQPQHF.

This clonotype was counted only a few times. The rearrangement links TRBV28 to TRBJ2-4; D perhaps matches TRBD1 (6 bases). Gene TRBJ2-7 matches the end of the DNA better, so the J call may be wrong. This CDR3 spans 13 amino acids. Germline V gene data show CDR1 as MDHEN and CDR2 as SYDVKM. The CDR3 sequence: CASRTGQRYEQYF. The CDR3 DNA sequence: TGTGCCAGCAGGACAGGACAACGCTACGAGCAGTACTTC.

The V and J genes are TRBV20-1 and TRBJ2-4, with 7 bases identical to TRBD2. CDR3 length: 14 residues. V lost 3 bases, J lost 3 bases, and 5 bases stayed unmatched. CDR1 and CDR2 (germline): DFQATT, SNEGSKA (reference sequence). The CDR3 DNA sequence: TGCAGTGCTAGCGGTGGGAGGGTCAAAAACATTCAGTACTTC. Its translation: CSASGGRVKNIQYF.

A few counts support this clonotype. The chain recombines TRBV7-2 with TRBJ1-5; 7 bases agree with TRBD1. Germline assignment: CDR1 SGHTA and CDR2 FQGNSA. The CDR3 is 14 residues long. V shed 7 bases and J 6 bases; nucleotides not matched to a gene: 9. This chain's CDR3 is CASTPGGGGQPQHF. CDR3 nucleotide sequence: TGTGCCAGCACCCCTGGAGGGGGCGGTCAGCCCCAGCATTTT.

This clonotype occurred a few times. V usage is TRBV2 and J usage is TRBJ2-7; 8 bases agree with TRBD2. Germline loops: CDR1 SNHLY, CDR2 FYNNEI. V trimming: 2 bases; J trimming: 4 bases; junction bases outside the gene matches: 7. CDR3 size: 15 residues. CDR3: CASSELGLGSYEQYF. The CDR3 nucleotides are TGTGCCAGCAGTGAACTGGGACTAGGGTCGTACGAGCAGTACTTC. Full variable domain (rest looked up from reference TRBV2 and TRBJ2-7): EPEVTQTPSHQVTQMGQEVILRCVPISNHLYFYWYRQILGQKVEFLVSFYNNEISEKSEIFDDQFSVERPDGSNFTLKIRSTKLEDSAMYFCASSELGLGSYEQYFGPGTRLTVT.